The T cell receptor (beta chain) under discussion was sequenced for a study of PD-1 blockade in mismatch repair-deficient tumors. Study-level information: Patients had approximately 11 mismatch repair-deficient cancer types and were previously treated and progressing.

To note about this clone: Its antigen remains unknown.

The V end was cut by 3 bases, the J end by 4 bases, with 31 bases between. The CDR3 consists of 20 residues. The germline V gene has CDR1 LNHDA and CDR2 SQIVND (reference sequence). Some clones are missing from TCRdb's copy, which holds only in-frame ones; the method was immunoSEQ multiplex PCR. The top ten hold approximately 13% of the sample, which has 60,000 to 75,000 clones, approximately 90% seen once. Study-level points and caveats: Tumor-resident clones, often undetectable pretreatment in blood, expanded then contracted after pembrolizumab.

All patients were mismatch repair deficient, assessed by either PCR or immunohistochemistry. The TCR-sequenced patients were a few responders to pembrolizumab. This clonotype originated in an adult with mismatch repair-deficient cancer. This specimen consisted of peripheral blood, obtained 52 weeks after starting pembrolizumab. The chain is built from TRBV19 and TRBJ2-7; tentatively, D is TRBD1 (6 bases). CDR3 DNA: TGTGCCAGTAGTATCCTATTCGTAGGGTACGAGGGGTCCGACAGGTACGAGCAGTACTTC. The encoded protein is CASSILFVGYEGSDRYEQYF.